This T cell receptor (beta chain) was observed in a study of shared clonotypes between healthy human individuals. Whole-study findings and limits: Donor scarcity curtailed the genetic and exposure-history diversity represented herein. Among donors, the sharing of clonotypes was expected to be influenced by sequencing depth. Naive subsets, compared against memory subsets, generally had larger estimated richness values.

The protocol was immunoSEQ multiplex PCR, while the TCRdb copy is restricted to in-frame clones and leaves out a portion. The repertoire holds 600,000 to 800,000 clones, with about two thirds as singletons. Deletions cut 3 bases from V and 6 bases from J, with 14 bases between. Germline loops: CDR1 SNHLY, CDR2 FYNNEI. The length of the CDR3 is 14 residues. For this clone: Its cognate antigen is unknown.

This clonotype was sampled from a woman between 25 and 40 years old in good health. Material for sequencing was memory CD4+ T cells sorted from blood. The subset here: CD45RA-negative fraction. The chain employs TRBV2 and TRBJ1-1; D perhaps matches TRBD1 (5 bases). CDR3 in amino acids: CASSEAGWRPEAFF. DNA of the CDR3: TGTGCCAGCAGTGAGGCAGGGTGGCGCCCTGAAGCTTTCTTT.